The 28 T cell receptor beta chains listed next were all sequenced from one sample in a study of blood T cells in healthy people across ages (dated by TCRdb to 2014 to 2015). Library method: 5' RACE. The instrument given in TCRdb is Illumina HiSeq 2500. A second PCR of roughly 6 to 11 cycles was run with a J-beta primer mix and a sample-barcoded 5' primer. The public reads were run again by TCRdb, first through fastp at Q25 and then through MiXCR, and only productive beta chains were kept. All rows with the same CDR3 protein become a single entry with the most common DNA and genes. In all, the sample holds hundreds of thousands of distinct CDR3 sequences, and around 42% of those were seen once. The ten biggest clones cover about a fifth of the sample. What was sequenced was blood. The source is a man in his 60s in good health.

This clonotype occurred a few times. A read error is possible here, since a much larger clone lies one base away. This chain uses TRBV10-3 with TRBJ2-1; 13 bases line up with TRBD2. Germline V gives CDR1 ENHRY, CDR2 SYGVKD. The length of the CDR3 is 13 residues. With 8 bases clipped from V and 12 bases from J, the junction kept 7 bases outside the gene matches. The CDR3, as DNA: TGTGCCATCGGGACTAGCGGGGTTTATGGGCAGTTCTTC. The encoded protein is CAIGTSGVYGQFF.

This clonotype was observed a few times. J is TRBJ2-2 and V is TRBV12-3 or TRBV12-4, with TRBD2 matching over 10 bases. The CDR3 is made up of 15 amino acids. Losses at the gene ends were 6 bases for V and 2 bases for J; bases not matched to a gene: 3. The CDR3 loop is CASRGTSVNTGELFF. The DNA of the CDR3 is TGTGCCAGCAGGGGGACTAGCGTTAACACCGGGGAGCTGTTTTTT.

V gene TRBV7-2 combines with J gene TRBJ1-1; D is ambiguous. Per the germline V gene, CDR1 is SGHTA and CDR2 is FQGNSA. The CDR3 totals 13 residues. The ends were cut back, 7 bases at V and 6 bases at J, with 15 bases in the middle. CDR3 sequence (DNA): TGTGCCAGCAAGGTGGGAGGAATCGCTGAAGCTTTCTTT. Protein: CASKVGGIAEAFF.

The rearrangement links TRBV9 to TRBJ1-5, with D hard to call. The CDR3 has 15 residues. The V end lost 0 bases, the J end lost 5 bases, and 12 bases lay between the germline ends. Germline lookup yields CDR1 SGDLS and CDR2 YYNGEE. Written as DNA, the CDR3 is TGTGCCAGCAGCGTAGGGGGAGGTGGGGATCAGCCCCAGCATTTT. Its translation is CASSVGGGGDQPQHF.

The chain carries TRBV20-1 and TRBJ2-7, with 10 bases matching TRBD2. V lost 6 bases, J lost 7 bases, and 15 bases stayed unmatched. Germline V gives CDR1 DFQATT, CDR2 SNEGSKA (reference sequence). This CDR3 has 15 residues. CDR3 sequence: CSALGSGGNGREQYF. The CDR3 DNA reads TGCAGTGCCCTAGGTAGCGGGGGGAACGGGCGGGAGCAGTACTTC.

This clonotype has more than one count but fewer than ten. The chain combines TRBV4-3 with TRBJ1-2, with D perhaps TRBD1 (5 bases). The CDR3 extends over 15 amino acids. V was shortened by 1 base and J by 4 bases, with 13 bases between the two germline ends. Looked up from germline, CDR1 is LGHNA and CDR2 is YSLEER. The CDR3 nucleotides read TGCGCCAGCAGCCAAGTCGGGACGAGTTCCTATGGCTACACCTTC. Translating gives CASSQVGTSSYGYTF.

Notes on this clonotype: One junction end does not reproduce the germline sequence, and a read error may be involved. The chain uses TRBV29-1 and TRBJ2-7; D assignment may be TRBD1 or TRBD2 (6 bases each). CDR1 is SQVTM, CDR2 ANQGSEA, per germline. The CDR3 loop spans 13 amino acids. The CDR3 spells CSAGGTSSHEQYF. DNA for the CDR3: TGCAGCGCCGGGGGCACGAGCTCCCACGAGCAGTACTTC.

This chain links TRBV7-3 with TRBJ2-5, with D unclear. CDR1 is SGHTA and CDR2 is FQGTGA in the germline V gene. The CDR3 runs 15 residues. V gave up 5 bases and J gave up 9 bases, with 22 bases separating them. The CDR3 DNA is TGTGCCAGCAGCCTCAATAGCCAGGTCCCTTCGTCCCAGTACTTC. Its translation: CASSLNSQVPSSQYF.

The CDR3 protein is CASRDSGGAETQYF. The DNA for the CDR3 is TGCGCCAGCAGGGATAGCGGGGGGGCGGAGACCCAGTACTTC. The rearrangement joins TRBV5-1 to TRBJ2-5; 11 bases align to TRBD2. J gave up 5 bases and V 5 bases, and 5 bases lay outside the gene matches. The germline gives CDR1 SGHRS, CDR2 YFSETQ. The CDR3 spans 14 residues.

The chain recombines TRBV25-1 with TRBJ2-5; D is undetermined. The CDR3 covers 16 residues. CDR1 and CDR2 (germline): MGHDK, SYGVNS. V lost 3 bases and J 0 bases, leaving 14 bases between the germline ends. CDR3 sequence: CASSDWTESYQETQYF. The CDR3 nucleotides are TGTGCCAGCAGTGATTGGACGGAGAGTTACCAAGAGACCCAGTACTTC.

This clonotype appeared a few times. V and J are TRBV4-3 and TRBJ2-1; 10 nucleotides match TRBD1. The CDR3 extends over 14 amino acids. Germline V CDR1 and CDR2: LGHNA, YSLEER. Trimming took 2 bases from V and 8 from J; bases not matched to a gene: 3. CDR3 residues: CASSQRDRGDEQFF. DNA of the CDR3: TGCGCCAGCAGCCAAAGGGACAGGGGCGATGAGCAGTTCTTC.

The chain joins TRBV5-6 to TRBJ2-7; D is unclear. This CDR3 region has 15 residues. Trimming took 0 bases from V and 1 from J, leaving 11 bases between them. Looked up from germline, CDR1 is SGHDT and CDR2 is YYEEEE. CDR3 in amino acids: CASSLVAVPSYEQYF. CDR3 sequence (DNA): TGTGCCAGCAGCTTGGTCGCCGTGCCATCCTACGAGCAGTACTTC.

V and J are TRBV5-1 and TRBJ2-1; D tentatively fits TRBD1 or TRBD2 (5 bases each). V was cut by 2 bases and J by 12 bases, with 15 bases left in between. The V gene's germline CDR1 is SGHRS and CDR2 YFSETQ. The CDR3 runs to 13 residues. The CDR3: CASSLEGWGVQFF. The CDR3 region has the DNA TGCGCCAGCAGCTTAGAGGGCTGGGGCGTGCAGTTCTTC. The whole variable domain, remainder taken from reference TRBV5-1 and TRBJ2-1, is KAGVTQTPRYLIKTRGQQVTLSCSPISGHRSVSWYQQTPGQGLQFLFEYFSETQRNKGNFPGRFSGRQFSNSRSEMNVSTLELGDSALYLCASSLEGWGVQFFGPGTRLTVL.

V gene TRBV18 combines with J gene TRBJ2-7; D is possibly TRBD1 (6 bases). The germline V gene encodes CDR1 KGHSH and CDR2 LQKENI. The ends were cut back, 2 bases at V and 6 bases at J, with 8 bases in the middle. The CDR3 runs 12 residues. The CDR3 spells CASSPGGPEQYF. The CDR3, as DNA: TGTGCCAGCTCACCAGGGGGCCCCGAGCAGTACTTC.

This clonotype has only a few counts. J is TRBJ1-6 and V is TRBV5-1; a possible D gene is TRBD1 (5 bases). CDR3 size: 15 residues. Between the trimmed V and J ends, which lost 0 bases and 7 bases, there was a span of 11 bases. Germline V gives CDR1 SGHRS, CDR2 YFSETQ. CDR3 amino acids: CASSLDQGRNSPLHF. The CDR3 DNA reads as TGCGCCAGCAGCTTGGACCAGGGTAGAAATTCACCCCTCCACTTT.

V is TRBV4-3 and J is TRBJ1-4; no firm D call. V shed 0 bases and J shed 7 bases, with 12 bases lying between them. Germline V lookup: CDR1 LGHNA, CDR2 YSLEER. CDR3 length: 15 residues. CDR3: CASSQDWGGSEKLFF. CDR3 nucleotides: TGCGCCAGCAGCCAAGATTGGGGAGGAAGTGAAAAACTGTTTTTT.

This clonotype was detected ten times or more. V usage is TRBV16 and J usage is TRBJ1-1; D uncertain. The CDR3 runs 12 residues. Germline CDR1 is KGHSY and CDR2 is FQNENV. Deletions cut 6 bases from V and 0 bases from J, with 5 bases between. This chain's CDR3 is CASRVVNTEAFF. The CDR3 DNA is TGTGCCAGCAGAGTAGTGAACACTGAAGCTTTCTTT.

This rearrangement joins TRBV2 to TRBJ2-2; no firm D call. The CDR3 runs 14 residues. The V and J ends lost 4 bases and 2 bases respectively, with 8 bases between them. Per the germline V gene, CDR1 is SNHLY and CDR2 is FYNNEI. Written as DNA, the CDR3 is TGTGCCAGCAGTGGAATTGCTAACACCGGGGAGCTGTTTTTT. This sequence encodes CASSGIANTGELFF.

The rearrangement joins TRBV7-9 to TRBJ2-1; D remains ambiguous. Germline V gene data show CDR1 as SEHNR and CDR2 as FQNEAQ (reference sequence). This CDR3 contains 14 residues. Trimming shortened V by 4 bases and J by 0 bases, and 7 bases separated the two germline ends. CDR3 sequence reads: CASSWTSSYNEQFF. The CDR3 bases are TGTGCCAGCAGCTGGACGAGCTCCTACAATGAGCAGTTCTTC.

This clonotype was seen a handful of times. The V call is TRBV20-1, the J call TRBJ1-2; D unresolved. Deletions cut 2 bases from V and 7 bases from J, with 2 bases between. The germline gives CDR1 DFQATT, CDR2 SNEGSKA (reference sequence). This CDR3 region has 9 residues. CDR3 loop: CSARSGYTF. The DNA of the CDR3 is TGCAGTGCTAGATCTGGCTACACCTTC.

This clonotype has more than one count but fewer than ten. The chain uses TRBV4-3 and TRBJ2-1; 11 nucleotides match TRBD2. CDR3 size: 15 residues. Germline loops: CDR1 LGHNA, CDR2 YSLEER. V was clipped by 3 bases and J by 5 bases; unmatched bases: 3. DNA for the CDR3: TGCGCCAGCAGCCAGGTACTAGCGGGGGACAATGAGCAGTTCTTC. It specifies CASSQVLAGDNEQFF.

This sequence joins TRBV12-3 or TRBV12-4 and TRBJ2-5; possible D gene TRBD2, 5 bases. The CDR3 totals 14 residues. V lost 0 bases to trimming and J lost 9 bases, with 14 bases between them. The CDR3 coding sequence is TGTGCCAGCAGTTTAGCAGGACGGGCGGAGGCCCAGTACTTC. As protein: CASSLAGRAEAQYF.

Comment on this clonotype: Just one base apart from a much larger clone, this may be a read error. The rearrangement joins TRBV7-2 to TRBJ2-5; 14 positions agree with TRBD2. The J call is doubtful: the DNA matches TRBJ2-1 better. The CDR3 runs 16 residues. Germline V CDR1 and CDR2: SGHTA, FQGNSA. The CDR3 here is CASGRRTSGGQETQFF. As DNA, the CDR3 is TGTGCCAGCGGGAGAAGGACTAGCGGGGGGCAAGAGACCCAGTTCTTC.

This chain links TRBV7-2 with TRBJ1-6, with D possibly TRBD1 on 6 matching bases. V was clipped by 1 base and J by 0 bases, with 10 bases between them. The CDR3 consists of 17 residues. Germline V gene lookup returns CDR1 SGHTA and CDR2 FQGNSA. The CDR3 bases are TGTGCCAGCAGCTTAGGGGGACATTTCTCCTATAATTCACCCCTCCACTTT. This gives the protein CASSLGGHFSYNSPLHF.

The chain has TRBV7-9 and TRBJ2-2; maybe TRBD1 (6 bases). Per the germline V gene, CDR1 is SEHNR and CDR2 is FQNEAQ (reference sequence). The CDR3 has 14 amino acids. V shed 10 bases and J shed 1 base, with 13 bases lying between them. The CDR3 DNA reads TGTGCCATTACGGGACAAAAGAACACCGGGGAGCTGTTTTTT. As protein: CAITGQKNTGELFF.

This sequence joins TRBV3-1 and TRBJ2-3; D might be TRBD2 (6 bases). The CDR3 loop spans 15 amino acids. Per germline, CDR1 LGHDT and CDR2 YNNKEL (reference sequence). V dropped 4 bases and J dropped 4 bases, with 15 bases sitting between them. The CDR3: CASSPFTGVADTQYF. DNA of the CDR3: TGTGCCAGCAGCCCGTTTACGGGAGTTGCAGATACGCAGTATTTT.

The rearrangement joins TRBV5-1 to TRBJ1-1, with D possibly matching TRBD1 (6 bases). V lost 4 bases and J 1 base, leaving 11 bases between the germline ends. Per germline, CDR1 SGHRS and CDR2 YFSETQ. The CDR3 totals 14 residues. In DNA form, the CDR3 reads TGCGCCAGCAGCCAGGGACATTCGAACACTGAAGCTTTCTTT. Its translation: CASSQGHSNTEAFF. Using reference TRBV5-1 and TRBJ1-1 for the parts outside the CDR3, the full variable domain is KAGVTQTPRYLIKTRGQQVTLSCSPISGHRSVSWYQQTPGQGLQFLFEYFSETQRNKGNFPGRFSGRQFSNSRSEMNVSTLELGDSALYLCASSQGHSNTEAFFGQGTRLTVV.

Of note for this clonotype: A much larger clone differs from this one at a single base, so this may be a read error. J is TRBJ1-2 and V is TRBV2; 9 bases fit TRBD1. CDR1 and CDR2 (germline): SNHLY, FYNNEI. The CDR3 sequence is 13 residues long. In DNA, the CDR3 is TGTGCCCGCAGAGCCGGGACAGGGAATGGCTACACCTTC. Amino acid sequence: CARRAGTGNGYTF.